This section outlines one T cell receptor (beta chain) sequence together with its context. As handled by the study authors: Reference gene primer amplification gave estimated nucleated cell counts. Some clones are missing from TCRdb's copy, which holds only in-frame ones; the method was immunoSEQ multiplex PCR. V and J calls plus clone size are reproduced from that table; the DNA served to infer D and trimming. The sample has approximately 220,000 clones, roughly 80% seen once. This sample is drawn from a study of blood T cell repertoires in COVID-19. The V end was cut by 2 bases, the J end by 0 bases, with 26 bases between. Germline CDR1 is LNHNV and CDR2 is YYDKDF (reference sequence). The CDR3 covers 21 residues. The study recruited people aged about 18 to 89 years across some 23 US areas. Cohorts were assigned according to the clinical history that participants reported.

This receptor was taken from a woman aged 40 to 50 with acute COVID-19. The sample consisted of PBMCs or T cells enriched from blood (not recorded which). This chain uses TRBV15 with TRBJ1-5, with TRBD1 as a possible D gene (5 bases). The CDR3 nucleotides read TGTGCCACCAGCAGATCTTTTCTCGGACACATCCACTTTTATAGCAATCAGCCCCAGCATTTT. Encoded protein: CATSRSFLGHIHFYSNQPQHF.